One TCR beta chain is described in this entry. The data belong to a study of tumor and adjacent non-tumor tissue in lung cancer. Turning to the study itself: Histology: 12 adenocarcinoma, a couple of squamous cell carcinoma, 1 small cell lung cancer. Aged about 30 to 85 years, patients included fewer than 11 men and about five women with stage I to III disease.

CDR1 is SEHNR, CDR2 FQNEAQ, per germline (reference sequence). This CDR3 comprises 16 residues. The ends were cut back, 11 bases at V and 6 bases at J, with 28 bases in the middle. No cell sorting was done before RNA was extracted from the tissue. Distant lung tissue was collected more than 3 cm away from the tumor edge. TCRbeta libraries were built with three rounds of nested PCR, modified from ARM-PCR. TCRdb re-analysed the multiplex PCR reads in MiXCR, keeping a single row per CDR3 protein. This sample has 40,000 to 45,000 distinct CDR3 sequences, with roughly 60% found just once. The TCR was taken from a middle-aged man with non-small cell lung cancer. This chain joins TRBV7-9 and TRBJ1-1, with D possibly matching TRBD1 (5 bases). Sequencing used distant non-tumor lung tissue. CDR3 coding DNA: TGTGCCGGCCATACTGACCGGGGACCTTTGAGTTCTGAAGCTTTCTTT. This gives the protein CAGHTDRGPLSSEAFF.